The rows below give T cell receptor beta chains drawn from one sample of a study of T cells after posttransplantation cyclophosphamide. Produced via immunoSEQ multiplex PCR; TCRdb's table is partial and in-frame only. The table records about 32,000 clones, 85% to 90% of them present only once. Specimen: PBMCs. All receptors derive from a woman aged 35 to 49 with a blood cancer, CMV-positive, and with a related stem cell donor. Each CDR3 is given with its conserved first and last residue. Each record gives: CDR3 DNA, CDR3 protein, J gene, V gene, D gene, clone size. A D gene is named only where the DNA matches it firmly. The size of a clone is reported for some rows only, either as once, few or many, or as a class for expanded clones.

TGTGCCACGGGATCGGGGGACTGGAACACCGGGGAGCTGTTTTTT,CATGSGDWNTGELFF,TRBJ2-2,TRBV9,-,-
TGTGCCATCAGAGGGACAGGGGCTGCTTTCTTT,CAIRGTGAAFF,TRBJ1-1,TRBV10-3,TRBD1,-
TGCGCCAGCAGCCCGCTGACACTGATCACCTCTGGGGCCAACGTCCTGACTTTC,CASSPLTLITSGANVLTF,TRBJ2-6,TRBV5-1,-,-
TGTGCCAGCAGTCACATTAAAGCCAGGGCGAATAATTCACCCCTCCACTTT,CASSHIKARANNSPLHF,TRBJ1-6,TRBV27,-,-
TGTGCCAGCAGCCCACAAGGGGGGGCAAGGGAGCAGTACTTC,CASSPQGGAREQYF,TRBJ2-7,TRBV9,-,-
TGTGCCAGCAGCTTTGGTCAGAACCTTTATTATGGCTACACCTTC,CASSFGQNLYYGYTF,TRBJ1-2,TRBV11-2,-,-
TGCGCCAGCAGCTTGCAGGGGGGAACCGGGGAGCTGTTTTTT,CASSLQGGTGELFF,TRBJ2-2,TRBV5-1,-,-
TGCGCCAGCAGCTTGGGACAGTATGGCTACACCTTC,CASSLGQYGYTF,TRBJ1-2,TRBV5-1,-,-
TGTGCCAGCAGTTCTAGTCGACTAGCGGGGGGAGATACGCAGTATTTT,CASSSSRLAGGDTQYF,TRBJ2-3,TRBV13,TRBD2,-
TGTGCCAGCAGTGTCAGGATTTTCTACGAGCAGTACTTC,CASSVRIFYEQYF,TRBJ2-7,TRBV19,-,-
TGCGCCAGCAGCCAAGGACAGATTCACTACGAGCAGTACTTC,CASSQGQIHYEQYF,TRBJ2-7,TRBV4-3,-,-
TGCGCCAGCAGCACCTCGACAGGTACCTACGAGCAGTACTTC,CASSTSTGTYEQYF,TRBJ2-7,TRBV5-1,-,-
TGTGCCAGCAGCGCCGGGACAGTCAACTATGGCTACACCTTC,CASSAGTVNYGYTF,TRBJ1-2,TRBV2,TRBD1,-
TGTGCCAGCAGCCCGACTAGCGGGGTCGGTAGGAATACGCAGTATTTT,CASSPTSGVGRNTQYF,TRBJ2-3,TRBV6-6,TRBD2,few
TGTGCCAGCAGCCTCTTAGGAGGGTGGAACTATGGCTACACCTTC,CASSLLGGWNYGYTF,TRBJ1-2,TRBV14,-,-
TGTGCCAGCAGTGGACTAGCGGGGGGGCCCTACAATGAGCAGTTCTTC,CASSGLAGGPYNEQFF,TRBJ2-1,TRBV6-1,TRBD2,-
TGTGCCAGCAGTTCACCGGGACAGCACTACGAGCAGTACTTC,CASSSPGQHYEQYF,TRBJ2-7,TRBV28,TRBD1,-
TGTGCCAGCAGCTTTCAGGGGTTCGGATCACCCCTCCACTTT,CASSFQGFGSPLHF,TRBJ1-6,TRBV7-6,-,-
TGTGCCAGCAGCCTCCTACCACGCGCGAACACTGAAGCTTTCTTT,CASSLLPRANTEAFF,TRBJ1-1,TRBV5-6,-,-
TGTGCCAGCAGCTTAGAGTTGGTGCGGGGACAGGGCGCTTTCTTT,CASSLELVRGQGAFF,TRBJ1-1,TRBV7-9,TRBD1,once
TGTGCCAGCAGCTTGGTCCCTAGCGGGGGTTTGGATGAGCAGTTCTTC,CASSLVPSGGLDEQFF,TRBJ2-1,TRBV5-4,TRBD2,-
TGTGCCAGCAGCGCCGCAGGGTTAGAAGGACAGTATGGCTACACCTTC,CASSAAGLEGQYGYTF,TRBJ1-2,TRBV9,-,few
TGTGCCAGCAGCACCCGACAGGGGGGGACAGATACGCAGTATTTT,CASSTRQGGTDTQYF,TRBJ2-3,TRBV5-8,TRBD1,-
TGTGCCAGCAGCTTGGGACAGGATAATTCACCCCTCCACTTT,CASSLGQDNSPLHF,TRBJ1-6,TRBV5-6,-,once
TGCGCCAGCAGCTTGGCCACAGGGCCAGTTAACTATGGCTACACCTTC,CASSLATGPVNYGYTF,TRBJ1-2,TRBV5-1,-,-
TGTGCCAGCAGTGCGTGGGAAGGGGGCAACTATGGCTACACCTTC,CASSAWEGGNYGYTF,TRBJ1-2,TRBV6-1,TRBD1,once
TGCAGCGTCGTCAGGGCCGGATTAGTTACTAATGAAAAACTGTTTTTT,CSVVRAGLVTNEKLFF,TRBJ1-4,TRBV29-1,-,once
TGTGCCAGCAGCTTGTCCTCGACAGGTTTCTCCTACAATGAGCAGTTCTTC,CASSLSSTGFSYNEQFF,TRBJ2-1,TRBV5-5,-,-
TGTGCCACTTCAAGCGGGGGGGTCTCCTACGAGCAGTACTTC,CATSSGGVSYEQYF,TRBJ2-7,TRBV10-3,TRBD2,-
TGTGCCAGCAGCCCACGGACAGGACTCTACGAGCAGTACTTC,CASSPRTGLYEQYF,TRBJ2-7,TRBV7-9,TRBD1,-
TGTGCCAGCAGTTACACCCACAGGGAACCCCTCCACTTT,CASSYTHREPLHF,TRBJ1-6,TRBV6-5,-,once
TGTGCCAGCAGCTTGTTAGGGGGCGCGGGTGAAGCTTTCTTT,CASSLLGGAGEAFF,TRBJ1-1,TRBV5-6,TRBD1,once
TGTGCCAGTAGTAAAGGGACAGGGGGAGGATGGAATCAGCCCCAGCATTTT,CASSKGTGGGWNQPQHF,TRBJ1-5,TRBV19,TRBD1,-
TGTGCCAGCAGCGCCCCGACAGGGGCGAACACTGAAGCTTTCTTT,CASSAPTGANTEAFF,TRBJ1-1,TRBV9,TRBD1,-
TGCGCCAGCAGCTTGGGGCAGGGTGTGGAGACCCAGTACTTC,CASSLGQGVETQYF,TRBJ2-5,TRBV5-1,-,once
TGTGCCAGCAGCTTGGTGGGACAGTCATCGGAGGCCCGCTACGAGCAGTACTTC,CASSLVGQSSEARYEQYF,TRBJ2-7,TRBV5-4,TRBD1,once